This T cell receptor (beta chain) was identified during a study of vaccination effects on CD4 cells after COVID-19. The CDR3 consists of 15 residues. Trimming cost V 8 bases and J 7 bases; bases outside gene matches: 12. Germline assignment: CDR1 WSHSY and CDR2 SAAADI. Measured with immunoSEQ multiplex PCR; TCRdb has only the in-frame clones, and not every one. This table holds about 23,000 clones, 65% to 80% found once. Findings of the study overall: Common cold coronavirus cross-reactivity was shown by only 1 of 255 vaccine-induced clones in healthy vaccinees. Clones arising from infection and from vaccination showed marked clonal contraction late after vaccination.

Sequencing followed a ViraFEST assay step that expanded antigen-specific CD4+ T cells with viral peptide pools. After around nine days in culture, the CD4+ T cells were isolated. None of the vaccinated had previously contracted SARS-CoV-2, and their nucleocapsid antibodies tested negative. It was with roughly 9.5 IU/ml IL-2 and around 10 ug/ml peptides that some 2 million PBMC per well were cultured. Each culture had half its medium swapped for IL-2 medium on days 3 and 7. On this clone itself: What it binds is not known.

Here the sequenced sample was CD4+ T cells from PBMCs cultured with HCoV-NL63 spike peptides, taken before COVID-19 vaccination. J is TRBJ2-7 and V is TRBV10-2; 12 nucleotides agree with TRBD2. The receptor was isolated from a human donor who received a COVID-19 vaccine. The DNA of the CDR3 is TGCGCCAGCCTTACTAGCGGGGGGTTAAGCGGAGAGCAGTACTTC. This codes for CASLTSGGLSGEQYF.